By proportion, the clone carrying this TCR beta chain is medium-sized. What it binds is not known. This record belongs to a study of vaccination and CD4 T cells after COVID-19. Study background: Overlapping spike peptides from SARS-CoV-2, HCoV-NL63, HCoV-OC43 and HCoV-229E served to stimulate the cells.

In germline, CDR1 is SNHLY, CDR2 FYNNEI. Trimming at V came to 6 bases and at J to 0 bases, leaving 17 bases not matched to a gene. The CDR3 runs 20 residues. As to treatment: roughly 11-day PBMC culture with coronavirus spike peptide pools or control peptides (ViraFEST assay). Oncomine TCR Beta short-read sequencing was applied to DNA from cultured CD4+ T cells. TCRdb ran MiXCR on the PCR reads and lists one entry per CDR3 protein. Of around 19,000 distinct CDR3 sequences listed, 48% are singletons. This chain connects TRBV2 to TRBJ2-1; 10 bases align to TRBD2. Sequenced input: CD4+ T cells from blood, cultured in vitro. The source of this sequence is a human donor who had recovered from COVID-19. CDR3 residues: CASSRPTSGETRSSYNEQFF. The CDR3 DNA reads TGTGCCAGCAGCCGCCCTACTAGCGGGGAGACGCGGAGCTCCTACAATGAGCAGTTCTTC.